The TCR beta chain under discussion was sequenced for a study of identical twins. General study points: Abundant beta clonotypes from cord blood had fewer insertions, unlike memory repertoires, which showed none.

This clonotype was seen only a few times. Antigen unknown. This CDR3 has 15 amino acids. CDR1 SGHAT and CDR2 FQNNGV come from the germline V gene. Trimming shortened V by 0 bases and J by 1 base, and 7 bases separated the two germline ends. In TCRdb, the 5' RACE reads were re-called with MiXCR into one record per CDR3 protein. The sample includes 540,000 or so distinct CDR3 sequences, more than 20% of them seen just once. This sample also belongs to another study, concerning yellow fever vaccine responses in identical twins. Turning to that study: Reportedly, the T cell response mounted by twins to vaccine seemed partly convergent, partly personalized.

This chain connects TRBV11-2 to TRBJ2-1, with no clear D. Sequencing was carried out using CD4+ T cells sorted from blood. This sequence originates from a young woman in good health. DNA for the CDR3: TGTGCCAGCAGCTTAGATCCTCGGTCCTACAATGAGCAGTTCTTC. Amino acid sequence: CASSLDPRSYNEQFF. Combining the CDR3 with reference TRBV11-2 and TRBJ2-1 gives the whole variable domain EAGVAQSPRYKIIEKRQSVAFWCNPISGHATLYWYQQILGQGPKLLIQFQNNGVVDDSQLPKDRFSAERLKGVDSTLKIQPAKLEDSAVYLCASSLDPRSYNEQFFGPGTRLTVL.